This is a list of T cell receptor beta chains from one sample in a study of shared clonotypes between healthy human individuals. Repertoires were generated with immunoSEQ multiplex PCR, while TCRdb's copy carries only in-frame clones and drops some. The profile shows hundreds of thousands of clones, 70% to 80% of them singletons. Specimen: PBMCs. Receptors originate from a woman in her 40s in good health. Some clones in this sample may be carry-over from other donors' samples. Each CDR3 is given with its conserved first and last residue. The order of the fields is V gene, D gene, J gene, clone size, CDR3 DNA, CDR3 protein. A D gene is named only where the DNA matches it firmly. The size field is filled for only some rows; it gives once, few, many or a size class.

TRBV2	NA	TRBJ1-3	NA	TGTGCCAGCAGCCGGGACATTCGAAACACCATATATTTT	CASSRDIRNTIYF
TRBV7-9	TRBD2	TRBJ2-2	many	TGTGCCAGCAGCTTGACTAGCGCGAACACCGGGGAGCTGTTTTTT	CASSLTSANTGELFF
TRBV5-1	TRBD1	TRBJ1-5	NA	TGCGCCAGCAGCTCTATGCCGACAGGGGAAGCCCAGCCCCAGCATTTT	CASSSMPTGEAQPQHF
TRBV28	TRBD1	TRBJ1-2	NA	TGTGCCAGCAGTTTTTTGACAGGGGGCGGCTATGGCTACACCTTC	CASSFLTGGGYGYTF
TRBV6-1	NA	TRBJ1-2	NA	TGTGCCAGCAGTGAAGCCACCGGGGGCCCCTATGGCTACACCTTC	CASSEATGGPYGYTF
TRBV6-1	NA	TRBJ2-7	NA	TGTGCCAGCAGTGAAGTTTACCGCAGCTCCTACGAGCAGTACTTC	CASSEVYRSSYEQYF
TRBV2	NA	TRBJ2-5	NA	TGTGCCAGCAAGGCAGGGCCCGGCTTTGGGCAAGAGACCCAGTACTTC	CASKAGPGFGQETQYF
TRBV6-1	NA	TRBJ1-2	NA	TGTGCCACCTTATGGGGTTATGGCTACACCTTC	CATLWGYGYTF
TRBV28	TRBD1	TRBJ2-7	NA	TGTGCCAGCAGCGGACAGGGGGGCACCTACGAGCAGTACTTC	CASSGQGGTYEQYF
TRBV4-3	NA	TRBJ2-7	few	TGCGCCAGCAGCCAAGCAGGGGCCCCCAACGAGCAGTACTTC	CASSQAGAPNEQYF
TRBV4-3	TRBD2	TRBJ2-5	few	TGCGCCAGCAGCCTCTCCACCGGGACTAGCGGGAGGGGGGAGACCCAGTACTTC	CASSLSTGTSGRGETQYF
TRBV7-9	TRBD1	TRBJ1-4	NA	TGTGCCAGCGCGGAGCACAGGGGGCGGGAAAATGAAAAACTGTTTTTT	CASAEHRGRENEKLFF
TRBV18	TRBD1	TRBJ2-1	NA	TGTGCCAGCTCACCACCCGGACAGGGTTACTACAATGAGCAGTTCTTC	CASSPPGQGYYNEQFF
TRBV6-6	TRBD1	TRBJ1-4	NA	TGTGCCAGCAGTGGACCGGGACAGACTAATGAAAAACTGTTTTTT	CASSGPGQTNEKLFF
TRBV4-1	NA	TRBJ2-5	few	TGCGCCAGCAGCCAAGTATCCAGCTTCGGGGAGACCCAGTACTTC	CASSQVSSFGETQYF
TRBV2	TRBD1	TRBJ1-5	once	TGTGCCAGCAGTACGGGCCAGGGGGTGGGTCAGCCCCAGCATTTT	CASSTGQGVGQPQHF
TRBV29-1	NA	TRBJ2-1	NA	TGCAGCGTTGAAGGGGCTCGGAGGGGACTTTACAATGAGCAGTTCTTC	CSVEGARRGLYNEQFF
TRBV10-3	NA	TRBJ2-7	NA	TGTGCCATCAGTGAGTCAGGCGGCCCCTACGAGCAGTACTTC	CAISESGGPYEQYF
TRBV19	TRBD1	TRBJ2-7	NA	TGTGCCAGTAGTATTTTGGTAGGGGGCGACTACGAGCAGTACTTC	CASSILVGGDYEQYF
TRBV7-9	TRBD2	TRBJ2-1	NA	TGTGCCAGCAGCTTAGGGGGCGGGAGGTCCGTGAGAGAGCAGTTCTTC	CASSLGGGRSVREQFF
TRBV28	NA	TRBJ1-2	NA	TGTGCCAGCAGTTTAGGGGGAAACTATGGCTACACCTTC	CASSLGGNYGYTF
TRBV25-1	NA	TRBJ2-7	few	TGTGCCAGCAGTGAATGGGGCACCAACTCCTACGAGCAGTACTTC	CASSEWGTNSYEQYF
TRBV6-5	NA	TRBJ1-2	NA	TGTGCCAGCAGTTACTCTGAGGGATATGGCTACACCTTC	CASSYSEGYGYTF
TRBV29-1	TRBD2	TRBJ2-1	NA	TGCAGCGTTGAAGTCTCCGGGACTAGCGGGACGAGTGAGCAGTTCTTC	CSVEVSGTSGTSEQFF
TRBV11-2	NA	TRBJ2-7	NA	TGTGCCAGTAACGACAGGTCCTACGAGCAGTACTTC	CASNDRSYEQYF
TRBV5-5	TRBD1	TRBJ1-1	NA	TGTGCCAGCAGTACTTCAGGGGGCGCGTACACTGAAGCTTTCTTT	CASSTSGGAYTEAFF
TRBV7-2	NA	TRBJ2-1	NA	TGTGCCAGCAGCCGGAGTTTTGGACTAACCAATGAGCAGTTCTTC	CASSRSFGLTNEQFF
TRBV27	NA	TRBJ1-5	NA	TGTGCCAGCAGTTTGAAAGGGGGATATAGCAATCAGCCCCAGCATTTT	CASSLKGGYSNQPQHF
TRBV5-6	NA	TRBJ1-2	NA	TGTGCCAGCAGGGGTATTGACCGGGTGGACTATGGCTACACCTTC	CASRGIDRVDYGYTF
TRBV14	NA	TRBJ1-1	NA	TGTGCCAGCAGCCAAGAGGTCAGCCTTACAAACATGAACACTGAAGCTTTCTTT	CASSQEVSLTNMNTEAFF
TRBV4-2	NA	TRBJ1-2	NA	TGTGCCAGCAGCCTAGGGGGACCGACAAACTATGGCTACACCTTC	CASSLGGPTNYGYTF
TRBV7-8	TRBD1	TRBJ2-7	NA	TGTGCCAGCAGCTTAGGCGGACAGGCGGACGAGCAGTACTTC	CASSLGGQADEQYF
TRBV28	TRBD1	TRBJ2-5	NA	TGTGCCAGCAGTTTAGAGAACAGGGGGTGGGAGACCCAGTACTTC	CASSLENRGWETQYF
TRBV6-1	NA	TRBJ2-5	NA	TGTGCCAGCAGGGGGTTAGAGACCCAGTACTTC	CASRGLETQYF
TRBV19	NA	TRBJ2-3	NA	TGTGCCAGTAGCTTGCGGTCAGATACGCAGTATTTT	CASSLRSDTQYF
TRBV6-1	NA	TRBJ2-6	NA	TGTGCCAGCAGCCCGGGCGCCTCTGGGGCCAACGTCCTGACTTTC	CASSPGASGANVLTF
TRBV28	TRBD1	TRBJ2-3	NA	TGTGCCAGCCACAGGGGGTCTCACACAGATACGCAGTATTTT	CASHRGSHTDTQYF
TRBV7-8	TRBD1	TRBJ2-1	NA	TGTGCCAGCAGTCAGGACAGGTATGAGCAGTTCTTC	CASSQDRYEQFF
TRBV28	NA	TRBJ2-4	NA	TGTGCCAGCAGAACGCAGGGAACCAAAAACATTCAGTACTTC	CASRTQGTKNIQYF
TRBV4-1	NA	TRBJ1-4	NA	TGCGCCAGCAGCCAAGAAATCGGCCGGCTTTTAACTAATGAAAAACTGTTTTTT	CASSQEIGRLLTNEKLFF
TRBV29-1	NA	TRBJ1-2	once	TGCAGCGCGAGGGGGGAGACTAACTATGGCTACACCTTC	CSARGETNYGYTF
TRBV4-3	NA	TRBJ1-1	NA	TGCGCCAGCAGCCAACTTGTGGGGGGGAACACTGAAGCTTTCTTT	CASSQLVGGNTEAFF
TRBV29-1	TRBD2	TRBJ2-3	NA	TGCAGCGTTTCTAGCGGGAGCGGGGGAGATACGCAGTATTTT	CSVSSGSGGDTQYF
TRBV5-8	NA	TRBJ2-1	NA	TGTGCCAGCAGCCCAGGGTTTGGGGGGCTGAATGAGCAGTTCTTC	CASSPGFGGLNEQFF
TRBV28	NA	TRBJ2-7	NA	TGTGCCAGCAGTTTACCAGACAGGTACGGTAACGAGCAGTACTTC	CASSLPDRYGNEQYF
TRBV29-1	NA	TRBJ1-4	few	TGCAGCGTTAAGGGTTCAGCTAATGAAAAACTGTTTTTT	CSVKGSANEKLFF
TRBV27	NA	TRBJ1-6	NA	TGTGCCAGCGCTGAGGATTGGGAGACACCCCTCCACTTT	CASAEDWETPLHF
TRBV9	NA	TRBJ1-2	NA	TGTGCCAGCAGCGGTTCGGTTATCCGTAACTATGGCTACACCTTC	CASSGSVIRNYGYTF
TRBV9	NA	TRBJ2-1	NA	TGTGCCAGCAGCCTTACTTTGGCGGGAACGGGTGAGCAGTTCTTC	CASSLTLAGTGEQFF
TRBV19	TRBD1	TRBJ2-5	NA	TGTGCCAGTAGCCCAACTACAGGGGGCTGGACCCAGTACTTC	CASSPTTGGWTQYF
TRBV18	TRBD2	TRBJ2-5	NA	TGTGCCAGCTCACCACTAGGGACTAGCGGTAAAGAGACCCAGTACTTC	CASSPLGTSGKETQYF
TRBV7-9	NA	TRBJ2-3	NA	TGTGCCAGCACCCCCGGGGCCGTCGATACGCAGTATTTT	CASTPGAVDTQYF
TRBV11-3	NA	TRBJ2-1	NA	TGTGCCAGCAGCCCCGGAGGGGTCAATGAGCAGTTCTTC	CASSPGGVNEQFF
TRBV28	NA	TRBJ1-2	NA	TGTGCCAGCAGTTCTATTGGTGACATCCTCTATGGCTACACCTTC	CASSSIGDILYGYTF
TRBV30	NA	TRBJ1-4	NA	TGTGCCTGGAGTGTGGGCGCCCAGGGTAATGAAAAACTGTTTTTT	CAWSVGAQGNEKLFF